This note documents a single TCR beta chain sequence. The source of the sample is a study of Graves' ophthalmopathy and Graves' hyperthyroidism. CDR3 regions of TCR beta were amplified from RNA transcripts. First-round RT-PCR relied on HTBI primers, and a second-round multiplex PCR came next. TCRdb analysed the multiplex PCR reads with MiXCR anew, one entry per CDR3 protein. This sample yields about 390,000 distinct CDR3 sequences, of which 15% to 20% are seen a single time; about 2.4% belongs to the top ten. CDR1 ENHRY and CDR2 SYGVKD come from the germline V gene. This CDR3 is 13 amino acids long. V lost 8 bases, J lost 8 bases, and 18 bases lay in between.

The receptor comes from an adult woman with stable Graves' hyperthyroidism. The chain has TRBV10-3 and TRBJ1-1, with D uncertain. Sequenced material: peripheral blood. In DNA, the CDR3 is TGTGCCATCGCCCCGGGTCCCGCAATAGAAGCTTTCTTT. As protein: CAIAPGPAIEAFF.